One sample yielded the 5 T cell receptor beta chains listed below, sequenced in a study of shared clonotypes between healthy human individuals. Sequencing was performed with immunoSEQ multiplex PCR; in TCRdb, only in-frame clones are kept and a portion is missing. Seen here are 1.5 million to 2.5 million clones, over 85% observed once, and the top ten hold around 1.2%. CD8 cells regarded as naive lacked CD45RO, were positively chosen for CCR7, and omitted terminally differentiated effector memory CD45RA+ cells. The sample comprised naive CD8+ T cells sorted from blood. The receptors originated from a man aged 18 to 35 in good health.

This chain links TRBV28 with TRBJ1-1; D possibly corresponds to TRBD1 (5 bases). This CDR3 has 15 residues. V was pared by 2 bases and J by 2 bases, with 12 bases between. The germline gives CDR1 MDHEN, CDR2 SYDVKM. CDR3 in DNA: TGTGCCAGCAGTTTACCCCTCGGACATAACACTGAAGCTTTCTTT. Amino acids: CASSLPLGHNTEAFF.

J is TRBJ2-5 and V is TRBV11-3, with D perhaps matching TRBD1 (5 bases). The CDR3 is made up of 15 amino acids. Trimming removed 1 base at V and 1 base at J, with 10 bases between. Germline V gene sequence: CDR1 SGHNT, CDR2 YENEEA. In DNA, the CDR3 is TGTGCCAGCAGCTTAGGCAGGGCCCCCCAAGAGACCCAGTACTTC. It codes for CASSLGRAPQETQYF.

The chain employs TRBV12-5 and TRBJ2-7, with unresolved D. V dropped 8 bases and J dropped 3 bases, with 8 bases sitting between them. Germline values: CDR1 LGHNT, CDR2 FRNRAP. The CDR3 is made up of 11 amino acids. The CDR3 coding sequence is TGTGCTAGTTCAACTGGCTACGAGCAGTACTTC. Translating gives CASSTGYEQYF.

The V and J genes are TRBV29-1 and TRBJ2-5; a possible D gene is TRBD2 (5 bases). This CDR3 has 15 residues. Trimming pared 4 bases from V and 5 bases from J, leaving 20 bases between. The V gene's germline CDR1 is SQVTM and CDR2 ANQGSEA. In nucleotides, the CDR3 is TGCAGCGTTGGTGGGGTGCAGGTACTAGTGGAGACCCAGTACTTC. It codes for CSVGGVQVLVETQYF.

V and J are TRBV5-5 and TRBJ2-7, with D unresolved. The CDR3 length is 13 residues. CDR1 SGHKS and CDR2 YYEKEE come from the germline V gene (reference sequence). The V end lost 5 bases, the J end lost 3 bases, and 12 bases lay between the germline ends. CDR3 sequence reads: CASSLQGYYEQYF. The DNA of the CDR3 is TGTGCCAGCAGTTTACAAGGATACTACGAGCAGTACTTC.